This T cell receptor (beta chain) was sequenced in a study of shared clonotypes between healthy human individuals. The overall study: For every donor, three CD4 naive, three CD4 memory, two CD8 naive and one CD8 memory plates were used.

An even split of each subset's genomic DNA across several immunoSEQ plates was performed. Some clones are missing from TCRdb's copy, which holds only in-frame ones; the method was immunoSEQ multiplex PCR. The profile shows about 980,000 clones, 76% of them singletons. The CDR3 has 15 amino acids. Germline V lookup: CDR1 LNHNV, CDR2 YYDKDF (reference sequence). J gave up 10 bases and V 0 bases, and 9 bases lay outside the gene matches. This chain links TRBV15 with TRBJ1-1, with 9 bases that match TRBD1. This TCR derives from a young man in good health. Specimen: memory CD4+ T cells sorted from blood. The subset here: CD45RA-negative fraction. CDR3 sequence: CATSRDGDRVLSAFF. The CDR3 DNA follows: TGTGCCACCAGCAGAGACGGGGACAGGGTTTTGTCAGCTTTCTTT.